Listed here are 23 T cell receptor beta chains from one sample, sequenced in a study of cytomegalovirus exposure and HLA in healthy donors. The data were produced by immunoSEQ multiplex PCR, yet TCRdb's version contains in-frame clones alone and is incomplete. This sample has about 190,000 clones; around 84% occur once, and the top ten carry roughly 7%. Sequenced material: PBMCs. The source of these receptors is a man younger than 35 in good health and CMV-seropositive.

This sequence joins TRBV7-6 and TRBJ2-3; 12 bases agree with TRBD2. Germline CDR1 SGHVS, CDR2 FNYEAQ. The CDR3 runs 16 residues. The V segment lost 5 bases and the J segment 0 bases; nucleotides outside the gene matches: 3. The CDR3, as DNA: TGTGCCAGCAGCCCTGGACTAGCGGGAAGCACAGATACGCAGTATTTT. Translated: CASSPGLAGSTDTQYF.

DNA for the CDR3: TGCGCCAGCAGCCCCCGACTAGCGGGAAAAACCGGGGAGCTGTTTTTT. As protein: CASSPRLAGKTGELFF. The rearrangement uses TRBV5-1 and TRBJ2-2, with 11 nucleotides matching TRBD2. Germline V gene sequence: CDR1 SGHRS, CDR2 YFSETQ. The CDR3 is 16 amino acids. The V and J ends lost 4 bases and 5 bases, in that order; junction bases with no gene match: 7.

This clone showed up just a few times. V and J are TRBV7-2 and TRBJ2-3; the match to TRBD1 covers 9 bases. The CDR3 is made up of 14 amino acids. CDR1 SGHTA and CDR2 FQGNSA come from the germline V gene. V dropped 5 bases and J dropped 3; count of bases not matched to a gene: 3. CDR3 DNA sequence: TGTGCCAGCAGCCCCGACAGGGGGACAGATACGCAGTATTTT. As protein: CASSPDRGTDTQYF.

Remarks on this clone: One end of the junction is discordant with germline, which a read error may explain. CDR3 sequence: CASSLGDRGPNYGYTF. The CDR3, as DNA: TGCGCCAGCAGTTTGGGGGACAGGGGGCCCAACTATGGCTACACCTTC. This chain links TRBV5-1 with TRBJ1-2; 12 nucleotides agree with TRBD1. Germline lookup yields CDR1 SGHRS and CDR2 YFSETQ. CDR3 size: 16 residues.

The J gene is TRBJ2-5, the V gene TRBV7-2; 8 bases are shared with TRBD1. The CDR3 spans 16 residues. V dropped 1 base and J dropped 2; count of bases not matched to a gene: 6. CDR1 is SGHTA, CDR2 FQGNSA, per germline. CDR3: CASSLGGRGRQETQYF. The CDR3 nucleotides are TGTGCCAGCAGCTTAGGGGGCAGGGGGCGACAAGAGACCCAGTACTTC.

The chain's CDR3 is CATSQGSYEQYF. The CDR3 DNA reads as TGTGCCACCTCACAGGGCTCCTACGAGCAGTACTTC. The rearrangement joins TRBV19 to TRBJ2-7, with D perhaps matching TRBD1 (6 bases). The V gene's germline CDR1 is LNHDA and CDR2 SQIVND (reference sequence). This CDR3 comprises 12 residues. The V end lost 10 bases, the J end lost 0 bases, and 10 bases lay between the germline ends.

This clone appeared a single time. This rearrangement joins TRBV28 to TRBJ2-7, with D maybe TRBD1 (5 bases). The V gene lost 6 bases and the J gene lost 4 bases, with 16 bases spanning the gap. This CDR3 contains 14 residues. Germline lookup yields CDR1 MDHEN and CDR2 SYDVKM. The CDR3 sequence is CASSQTAPRYEQYF. CDR3 sequence (DNA): TGTGCCAGCAGCCAGACAGCCCCCAGGTACGAGCAGTACTTC.

V usage is TRBV7-8 and J usage is TRBJ1-2; D is unresolved. Looked up from germline, CDR1 is SGHVS and CDR2 is FQNEAQ. Between the trimmed V and J ends, which lost 2 bases and 2 bases, there was a span of 6 bases. The CDR3 loop spans 13 amino acids. CDR3 sequence: CASSLLRNYGYTF. In DNA form, the CDR3 reads TGTGCCAGCAGCTTATTGAGGAACTATGGCTACACCTTC.

For the CDR3, the DNA is TGTGCCTGGCAAGCCGAGCCCAATCAGCCCCAGCATTTT. This encodes CAWQAEPNQPQHF. The chain has TRBV30 and TRBJ1-5; no definite D call. This CDR3 has 13 residues. The V and J ends lost 5 bases and 3 bases respectively, with 11 bases between them. Germline V gene sequence: CDR1 GTSNPN, CDR2 SVGIG (reference sequence).

In its sample, this clone was seen once. DNA of the CDR3: TGTGCCAGCAGCTCTCAACGCAGATCGAACACCGGGGAGCTGTTTTTT. Residues: CASSSQRRSNTGELFF. This chain uses TRBV7-3 with TRBJ2-2; D unresolved. Germline assignment: CDR1 SGHTA and CDR2 FQGTGA. This CDR3 is 16 amino acids long. The V end was cut by 4 bases, the J end by 0 bases, with 12 bases between.

The chain employs TRBV15 and TRBJ2-7, with TRBD1 matching 7 bases. The CDR3 consists of 15 residues. From germline, CDR1 is LNHNV and CDR2 YYDKDF (reference sequence). Losses at the gene ends were 1 base for V and 4 bases for J; bases not matched to a gene: 7. CDR3 loop: CATSRGTGAPYEQYF. The DNA of the CDR3 is TGTGCCACCAGCAGAGGGACAGGAGCCCCTTACGAGCAGTACTTC.

The chain employs TRBV5-1 and TRBJ2-7; the match to TRBD1 covers 7 bases. V lost 4 bases, J lost 1 base, and 5 bases stayed unmatched. The CDR3 covers 14 residues. The germline V gene encodes CDR1 SGHRS and CDR2 YFSETQ. As DNA, the CDR3 is TGCGCCAGCAGCACTAGACAGGGTTCCTACGAGCAGTACTTC. Its protein is CASSTRQGSYEQYF.

The gene calls are TRBV14 and TRBJ2-1; 8 bases line up with TRBD2. Germline V gene lookup returns CDR1 SGHDN and CDR2 FVKESK. The CDR3 is 15 residues long. The junction had 8 bases not matched to a gene; V was cut back by 3 bases and J by 7 bases. CDR3 sequence reads: CASSHGSGGGNEQFF. In DNA, the CDR3 is TGTGCCAGCAGCCATGGCTCGGGAGGGGGGAATGAGCAGTTCTTC.

This clone was seen once. This chain uses TRBV4-2 with TRBJ1-2; 7 positions match TRBD1. The germline V gene encodes CDR1 LGHNA and CDR2 YNFKEQ. The V gene end was trimmed by 5 bases and the J gene end by 2 bases; junction bases not matched to a gene: 5. The CDR3 covers 14 residues. CDR3 sequence reads: CASSGLQGNYGYTF. The CDR3 DNA follows: TGTGCCAGCAGCGGCCTACAGGGGAACTATGGCTACACCTTC.

V usage is TRBV5-4 and J usage is TRBJ1-2, with D possibly TRBD1 on 5 matching bases. Germline lookup yields CDR1 SGHNT and CDR2 YYREEE (reference sequence). V lost 8 bases to trimming and J lost 2 bases, with 10 bases between them. This CDR3 has 12 amino acids. The CDR3 coding sequence is TGTGCCAGTCATGCAGGGAACTATGGCTACACCTTC. Amino acids: CASHAGNYGYTF.

J is TRBJ2-2 and V is TRBV6-5; D not certain. The CDR3 length is 15 residues. The V end lost 7 bases, the J end lost 4 bases, and 16 bases lay between the germline ends. In germline, CDR1 is MNHEY, CDR2 SVGAGI. CDR3 sequence (DNA): TGTGCCAGCAAAATCTCCCCGGGTAGCACCGGGGAGCTGTTTTTT. Translating gives CASKISPGSTGELFF.

This clone was recorded only once. The rearrangement links TRBV29-1 to TRBJ2-5, with 7 bases matching TRBD1. The CDR3 runs to 16 residues. Trimming at V came to 1 base and at J to 0 bases, leaving 8 bases not matched to a gene. CDR1 and CDR2 from the germline V gene are SQVTM and ANQGSEA. The CDR3 coding sequence is TGCAGCGTTGAAGTAAGGGGACAGTCTCACCAAGAGACCCAGTACTTC. Translating gives CSVEVRGQSHQETQYF. The whole variable domain, remainder taken from reference TRBV29-1 and TRBJ2-5, is SAVISQKPSRDICQRGTSLTIQCQVDSQVTMMFWYRQQPGQSLTLIATANQGSEATYESGFVIDKFPISRPNLTFSTLTVSNMSPEDSSIYLCSVEVRGQSHQETQYFGPGTRLLVL.

DNA of the CDR3: TGTGCCAGCAGCGTAGGTGTAGCGGTCGATTGGAATGAGCAGTTCTTC. Its protein is CASSVGVAVDWNEQFF. V usage is TRBV9 and J usage is TRBJ2-1, with D maybe TRBD2 (6 bases). The CDR3 covers 16 residues. The ends were cut back, 0 bases at V and 7 bases at J, with 17 bases in the middle. Germline lookup yields CDR1 SGDLS and CDR2 YYNGEE.

The rearrangement uses TRBV27 and TRBJ2-4; 7 bases agree with TRBD1. Unmatched junction bases numbered 5, after V lost 3 bases and J lost 0 bases. Germline CDR1 MNHEY, CDR2 SMNVEV (reference sequence). The CDR3 consists of 16 residues. CDR3 sequence: CASSLDRSLAKNIQYF. The CDR3 coding sequence is TGTGCCAGCAGTTTGGACAGGAGCCTAGCCAAAAACATTCAGTACTTC.

This chain links TRBV7-6 with TRBJ2-2; D is ambiguous. The CDR3 runs to 14 residues. Per the germline V gene, CDR1 is SGHVS and CDR2 is FNYEAQ. Trimming stripped 4 bases from V and 3 bases from J, with 9 bases between. The CDR3 DNA reads TGTGCCAGCAGCTCCCGGAGCGACACCGGGGAGCTGTTTTTT. It yields the protein CASSSRSDTGELFF.

This clone came up a few times. V is TRBV30 and J is TRBJ1-5, with TRBD1 identical over 9 bases. Germline V gives CDR1 GTSNPN, CDR2 SVGIG (reference sequence). The CDR3 contains 13 residues. V shed 3 bases, J shed 8 bases, and the junction held 5 bases outside the gene matches. The chain's CDR3 is CAWRDRGREPQHF. In nucleotides, the CDR3 is TGTGCCTGGAGGGACAGGGGTCGCGAGCCCCAGCATTTT.

This clone appeared once. CDR3 sequence (DNA): TGTGCCACCAGTTCCGTGGGACTAGCGGACCAAGAGACCCAGTACTTC. Amino acid sequence: CATSSVGLADQETQYF. V gene TRBV15 combines with J gene TRBJ2-5; 11 bases align to TRBD2. The CDR3 runs 16 residues. The J segment lost 0 bases and the V segment lost 6 bases, leaving 6 bases of the junction unmatched. CDR1 is LNHNV and CDR2 is YYDKDF in the germline V gene (reference sequence).

Details on this clone: The same CDR3 can be traced to other DNA sequences in this sample. V and J are TRBV6-5 and TRBJ2-7, with TRBD2 matching 13 bases. V lost 5 bases and J lost 3; bases outside the gene matches: 1. CDR3 length equals 14 residues. CDR1 is MNHEY, CDR2 SVGAGI, per germline. DNA for the CDR3: TGTGCCAGCAGTCGGACTAGCGGGAGCTACGAGCAGTACTTC. Encoded protein: CASSRTSGSYEQYF.